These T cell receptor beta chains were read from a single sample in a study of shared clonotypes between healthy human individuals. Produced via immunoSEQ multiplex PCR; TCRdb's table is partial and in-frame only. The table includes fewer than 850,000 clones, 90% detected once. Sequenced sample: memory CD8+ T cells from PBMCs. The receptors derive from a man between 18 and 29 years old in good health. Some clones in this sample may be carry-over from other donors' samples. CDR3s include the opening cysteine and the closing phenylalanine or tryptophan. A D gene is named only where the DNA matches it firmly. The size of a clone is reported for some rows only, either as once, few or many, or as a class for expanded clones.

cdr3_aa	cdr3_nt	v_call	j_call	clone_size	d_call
CASSARERGDTEAFF	TGTGCCAGTAGTGCTAGGGAACGAGGGGACACTGAAGCTTTCTTT	TRBV19	TRBJ1-1	-	-
CASSPTSGTYNEQFF	TGTGCCAGCAGCCCTACTAGCGGAACCTACAATGAGCAGTTCTTC	TRBV9	TRBJ2-1	-	TRBD2
CASSLDLYAAYEQYF	TGTGCCAGCAGCTTAGATCTGTACGCGGCCTACGAGCAGTACTTC	TRBV7-2	TRBJ2-7	-	-
CATRVGPGRRKGGYTF	TGTGCCACCAGAGTGGGTCCTGGAAGGAGGAAGGGTGGCTACACCTTC	TRBV15	TRBJ1-2	once	-
CAISGDRGDQPQHF	TGTGCCATCAGTGGGGACAGGGGTGATCAGCCCCAGCATTTT	TRBV10-3	TRBJ1-5	few	TRBD1
CSVDKGDTEAFF	TGCAGCGTTGATAAGGGGGACACTGAAGCTTTCTTT	TRBV29-1	TRBJ1-1	-	-
CASSLEYEQFF	TGTGCCAGCAGCTTAGAGTATGAGCAGTTCTTC	TRBV7-9	TRBJ2-1	-	-
CATIPGQGAYEQYF	TGTGCCACCATCCCGGGACAGGGGGCCTACGAGCAGTACTTC	TRBV25-1	TRBJ2-7	-	TRBD1
CASSSQRVPNNEQFF	TGTGCCAGCAGTTCCCAGAGGGTCCCCAACAATGAGCAGTTCTTC	TRBV28	TRBJ2-1	once	-
CASSQEGESYEQYF	TGCGCCAGCAGCCAAGAAGGGGAGTCCTACGAGCAGTACTTC	TRBV4-1	TRBJ2-7	-	-
CASSSAVAGGNEQYF	TGTGCCAGCAGCTCAGCGGTGGCAGGGGGTAACGAGCAGTACTTC	TRBV7-6	TRBJ2-7	-	TRBD1
CASSFRGAPSYEQYF	TGTGCCAGCAGCTTCCGGGGGGCCCCCTCCTACGAGCAGTACTTC	TRBV7-6	TRBJ2-7	-	-
CASRVRASTDTQYF	TGTGCCAGCAGGGTCAGGGCTAGCACAGATACGCAGTATTTT	TRBV28	TRBJ2-3	-	-
CASHGDGTEAFF	TGTGCCAGCCACGGCGATGGCACTGAAGCTTTCTTT	TRBV7-6	TRBJ1-1	once	-
CASSLELAGDYEQYF	TGTGCCAGCAGCTTAGAACTAGCGGGAGATTACGAGCAGTACTTC	TRBV7-6	TRBJ2-7	-	TRBD2
CASSSFGETQYF	TGTGCCAGCAGCTCGTTTGGGGAGACCCAGTACTTC	TRBV5-6	TRBJ2-5	-	-
CASVTSGRGGEQYF	TGTGCCAGCGTTACTAGCGGGAGGGGTGGGGAGCAGTACTTC	TRBV28	TRBJ2-7	-	TRBD2
CASSQFRLEQYF	TGTGCCAGCAGCCAATTCCGGCTCGAGCAGTACTTC	TRBV16	TRBJ2-7	few	-
CASSQVGTLANYGYTF	TGCGCCAGCAGCCAAGTCGGGACCCTAGCCAACTATGGCTACACCTTC	TRBV4-1	TRBJ1-2	once	-
CASSQVTDTQYF	TGCGCCAGCAGCCAAGTGACAGATACGCAGTATTTT	TRBV4-1	TRBJ2-3	-	-
CASSPQGGLSYEQYF	TGTGCCAGCAGTCCCCAGGGGGGGCTTTCCTACGAGCAGTACTTC	TRBV28	TRBJ2-7	once	-
CASNPGGGSSNTGELFF	TGTGCCAGCAACCCGGGAGGGGGCTCTTCGAACACCGGGGAGCTGTTTTTT	TRBV28	TRBJ2-2	-	-
CASSWWLRGSGTGELFF	TGCGCCAGCAGCTGGTGGTTAAGAGGGAGTGGAACCGGGGAGCTGTTTTTT	TRBV5-1	TRBJ2-2	-	-
CASSLTEGGNTEAFF	TGTGCCAGCAGCTTAACAGAGGGGGGGAACACTGAAGCTTTCTTT	TRBV9	TRBJ1-1	-	-
CASSSQWADPKDEQYF	TGTGCCAGCAGCTCCCAATGGGCTGACCCTAAGGACGAGCAGTACTTC	TRBV2	TRBJ2-7	once	-